This T cell receptor (beta chain) was profiled in a study of cytomegalovirus exposure and HLA in healthy donors. The PCR used 60 Vbeta and 13 Jbeta primers. Clones were sequenced by immunoSEQ multiplex PCR, and TCRdb holds only the in-frame ones, with some missing. The sample has more than 130,000 clones; roughly 80% are singletons. Trimming shortened V by 1 base and J by 6 bases, and 12 bases separated the two germline ends. CDR3 size: 14 residues. CDR1 is SGHDN and CDR2 is FVKESK in the germline V gene. Whole-study findings and limits: About 87% or about 30% of the time was how often most TCR beta V segments were productive, according to an earlier analysis. A later analysis linked about 17,000 TCR beta sequences to HLA alleles at 0.05 false discovery rate.

This clone occurred a few times. Its antigen is unknown. The material sequenced was PBMCs. This sequence was found in a woman in her forties or fifties in good health and CMV-seronegative. The chain has TRBV14 and TRBJ1-2; unclear D gene. The DNA for the CDR3 is TGTGCCAGCAGCCAAGCTAACCGACGGGATGGCTACACCTTC. Translated: CASSQANRRDGYTF.